This TCR beta chain comes out of a study of patients and donors after allogeneic stem cell transplantation. TCRdb recomputed calls from the RT-PCR reads with MiXCR, one row per CDR3 protein. The sample has hundreds of thousands of distinct CDR3 sequences, approximately 16% seen once. This clonotype was counted a few times. Per the germline V gene, CDR1 is SGHRS and CDR2 is YFSETQ. The CDR3 contains 14 residues. The V and J ends lost 5 bases and 0 bases respectively, with 11 bases between them. The chain is built from TRBV5-1 and TRBJ1-1, with unresolved D. This receptor was identified in a human donor who was either an allogeneic HSCT recipient or a stem cell or donor lymphocyte infusion donor (not recorded which). It is not recorded whose cells these are; they may come from a transplant donor. Sequences were obtained from blood, either unsorted or a sorted T cell fraction (not recorded which). CDR3 coding DNA: TGCGCCAGCAGGGAGGGAGGGCTGAACACTGAAGCTTTCTTT. It yields the protein CASREGGLNTEAFF.